A selection of T cell receptor beta chains follows, all from one sample in a study of cytomegalovirus exposure and HLA in healthy donors. Sequenced by immunoSEQ multiplex PCR; TCRdb stores in-frame clones only, minus some. The table lists 150,000 to 200,000 clones, over 70% of them singletons. Sequencing used PBMCs. These receptor sequences come from a woman aged 45-60 years in good health and CMV-seropositive. CDR3s include the opening cysteine and the closing phenylalanine or tryptophan. D genes are given only for firm matches. Expanded clones get a size class; other rows say once, few or many, or leave the size out.

v_gene,abundance,d_gene,j_gene,CDR3nt,CDR3aa
TRBV6-1,-,TRBD2,TRBJ2-1,TGTGCCAGCGCCCCGGGACTAGCGGGGTGGAATGAGCAGTTCTTC,CASAPGLAGWNEQFF
TRBV7-7,-,TRBD1,TRBJ2-2,TGTGCCAGCACCCAAAACAGGGGCGACGGGGAGCTGTTTTTT,CASTQNRGDGELFF
TRBV10-3,-,-,TRBJ2-3,TGTGCCATCCGAGTAGAAGATACGCAGTATTTT,CAIRVEDTQYF
TRBV5-1,-,TRBD1,TRBJ1-2,TGCGCCAGCAGCTCGATAACAGGGGGTCTCGGCTACACCTTC,CASSSITGGLGYTF
TRBV7-8,-,TRBD1,TRBJ1-1,TGTGCCAGCAGCAGGGGGACAGGGATGGGAACTGAAGCTTTCTTT,CASSRGTGMGTEAFF
TRBV15,once,TRBD2,TRBJ2-3,TGTGCCACCAGCAGAGATCGAACCAGACTAGCGGGCACAGATACGCAGTATTTT,CATSRDRTRLAGTDTQYF
TRBV18,-,TRBD1,TRBJ1-1,TGTGCCAGCTCACCCTCCGTCCGGACAGGAGATGAAGCTTTCTTT,CASSPSVRTGDEAFF
TRBV7-9,-,-,TRBJ2-6,TGTGCCAGCATTAGGGCGGGTGGGGCCAACGTCCTGACTTTC,CASIRAGGANVLTF
TRBV9,-,TRBD1,TRBJ1-6,TGTGCCAGCAGCGCTCAGGACAGGCCTAATTCACCCCTCCACTTT,CASSAQDRPNSPLHF
TRBV5-6,once,-,TRBJ2-3,TGTGCCAGCAGCTTTGGGCACCGCACAGATACGCAGTATTTT,CASSFGHRTDTQYF
TRBV5-1,few,-,TRBJ1-6,TGCGCCAGCAGCTGGGAGGGTCAGAATTCACCCCTCCACTTT,CASSWEGQNSPLHF
TRBV7-2,-,TRBD1,TRBJ2-7,TGTGCCAGCAGCTTAGTAGGGGCAGGGGGATCCTACGAGCAGTACTTC,CASSLVGAGGSYEQYF
TRBV19,once,TRBD2,TRBJ2-4,TGTGCCAGTAGTATAGATCTGGGCGGGGGGGACATTCAGTACTTC,CASSIDLGGGDIQYF
TRBV13,-,-,TRBJ1-2,TGTGCCAGCAGCACGGGTACGACAGCTAACTATGGCTACACCTTC,CASSTGTTANYGYTF
TRBV4-2,-,TRBD2,TRBJ2-1,TGTGCCAGCAGCCAAGATCCGACTAGCGGGGGCTACAATGAGCAGTTCTTC,CASSQDPTSGGYNEQFF
TRBV4-2,once,-,TRBJ1-5,TGTGCCAGCAGCCAAGAGGGCCTGCATAGCAATCAGCCCCAGCATTTT,CASSQEGLHSNQPQHF
TRBV19,few,-,TRBJ2-7,TGTGCCAGTAGTATTATCCCCGGCTACGAGCAGTACTTC,CASSIIPGYEQYF
TRBV29-1,once,TRBD2,TRBJ2-5,TGCAGTGCGGGGGGGTACCAAGAGACCCAGTACTTC,CSAGGYQETQYF
TRBV6-4,-,-,TRBJ2-1,TGTGCCAGCAGTGACTCGTCGGCAGGGAGGAATGAGCAGTTCTTC,CASSDSSAGRNEQFF
TRBV5-4,-,TRBD2,TRBJ2-7,TGTGCCAGCAGCCGGAGCGGGGGGGCCCGCTACGAGCAGTACTTC,CASSRSGGARYEQYF
TRBV7-8,-,TRBD2,TRBJ2-3,TGTGCCAGCAGCCTCCGCGGGGGGAACACAGATACGCAGTATTTT,CASSLRGGNTDTQYF
TRBV9,-,-,TRBJ1-4,TGTGCCAGCAGCGGGGGAGCAACTAATGAAAAACTGTTTTTT,CASSGGATNEKLFF
TRBV4-1,-,TRBD1,TRBJ1-6,TGCGCCAGCAGCCAAGATAATGACCCCAGGGGGAATTCACCCCTCCACTTT,CASSQDNDPRGNSPLHF
TRBV27,-,-,TRBJ1-3,TGTGCCAGCAGTTATAGGGAGGGAAACACCATATATTTT,CASSYREGNTIYF
TRBV5-1,-,TRBD2,TRBJ2-1,TGCGCCAGCAGCTTGACTAGCGGGGGGGCAGAGGAGCAGTTCTTC,CASSLTSGGAEEQFF
TRBV2,-,-,TRBJ2-2,TGTGCCAGCAGCCAGGGACTCAGGGACACCGGGGAGCTGTTTTTT,CASSQGLRDTGELFF
TRBV7-9,-,-,TRBJ2-2,TGTGCCAGCAGCACACAGGGTGGCACCGGGGAGCTGTTTTTT,CASSTQGGTGELFF
TRBV11-2,-,-,TRBJ1-3,TGTGCCAGCAGCTTAGAAGGGGGAGACGGAAACACCATATATTTT,CASSLEGGDGNTIYF
TRBV7-3,-,-,TRBJ2-5,TGTGCCAGCAGCTCCCGGACGGAATCCGGGAAGACCCAGTACTTC,CASSSRTESGKTQYF
TRBV27,few,TRBD1,TRBJ2-7,TGTGCCAGCAGGGGACAGGGTGGCAGCACTAAGTACTTC,CASRGQGGSTKYF
TRBV5-1,-,TRBD1,TRBJ1-1,TGCGCCAGCAGCCAGATGACAGGGAAGGGCACTGAAGCTTTCTTT,CASSQMTGKGTEAFF
TRBV5-4,-,-,TRBJ2-5,TGTGCCAGCAGCTTTATTGAAGAGACCCAGTACTTC,CASSFIEETQYF
TRBV5-1,-,-,TRBJ2-5,TGCGCCAGCAGCCTCCAAGAGACCCAGTACTTC,CASSLQETQYF
TRBV5-1,few,TRBD1,TRBJ1-2,TGCGCCAGCAGCCAAGGGACAGGGCCCTTCTATGGCTACACCTTC,CASSQGTGPFYGYTF
TRBV7-9,-,-,TRBJ1-1,TGTGCCAGCAGCTCAGGGATGGGAAACACTGAAGCTTTCTTT,CASSSGMGNTEAFF
TRBV29-1,-,TRBD2,TRBJ2-5,TGCAGCGTTCCAAATCCGGGGACTAGAAGCATCCAGTACTTC,CSVPNPGTRSIQYF
TRBV7-9,-,-,TRBJ1-1,TGTGCCAGCAGCGCGACAGCTACTGAAGCTTTCTTT,CASSATATEAFF
TRBV7-9,-,-,TRBJ1-4,TGTGCCAGCAGCCCACCAAACCGGGAGGCAACTAATGAAAAACTGTTTTTT,CASSPPNREATNEKLFF
TRBV14,few,-,TRBJ1-1,TGTGCCAGCAGCCAATCAGGGGCCCAAGCTTTCTTT,CASSQSGAQAFF
TRBV27,-,-,TRBJ2-3,TGTGCCAGCAGTTTATCCCCAGACTATACGCAGTATTTT,CASSLSPDYTQYF
TRBV19,-,-,TRBJ2-1,TGTGCCAGTAGGGAAGGGGGAGGGTCGAATGAGCAGTTCTTC,CASREGGGSNEQFF
TRBV10-3,-,-,TRBJ2-4,TGTGCCATCAGTGAGTCGTTAGTCAGGGAAGCCAAAAACATTCAGTACTTC,CAISESLVREAKNIQYF
TRBV4-1,-,TRBD1,TRBJ2-3,TGCGCCAGCAGCCCCGGGGACAGGGGGGTAGATACGCAGTATTTT,CASSPGDRGVDTQYF